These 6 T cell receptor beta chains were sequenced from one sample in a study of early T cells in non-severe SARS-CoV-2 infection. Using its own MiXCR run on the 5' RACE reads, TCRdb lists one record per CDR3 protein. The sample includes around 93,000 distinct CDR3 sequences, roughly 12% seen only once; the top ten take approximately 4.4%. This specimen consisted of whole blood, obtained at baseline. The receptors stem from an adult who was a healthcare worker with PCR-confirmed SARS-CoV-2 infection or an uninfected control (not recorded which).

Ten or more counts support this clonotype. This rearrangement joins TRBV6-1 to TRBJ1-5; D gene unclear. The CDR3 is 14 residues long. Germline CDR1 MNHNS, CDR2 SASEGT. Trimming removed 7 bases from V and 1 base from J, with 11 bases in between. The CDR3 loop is CASTEGASNQPQHF. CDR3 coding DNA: TGTGCCAGCACGGAGGGCGCGAGCAATCAGCCCCAGCATTTT.

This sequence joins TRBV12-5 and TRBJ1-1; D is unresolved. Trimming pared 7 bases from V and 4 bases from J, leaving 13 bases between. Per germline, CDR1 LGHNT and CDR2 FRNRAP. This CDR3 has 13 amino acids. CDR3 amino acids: CASATAPCTEAFF. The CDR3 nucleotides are TGTGCTAGTGCCACCGCACCGTGCACTGAAGCTTTCTTT. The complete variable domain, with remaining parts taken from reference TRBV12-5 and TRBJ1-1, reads DARVTQTPRHKVTEMGQEVTMRCQPILGHNTVFWYRQTMMQGLELLAYFRNRAPLDDSGMPKDRFSAEMPDATLATLKIQPSEPRDSAVYFCASATAPCTEAFFGQGTRLTVV.

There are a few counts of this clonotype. This CDR3 reads CASSLAEGHTQYF. CDR3 sequence (DNA): TGTGCCAGCAGCTTAGCGGAGGGTCATACGCAGTATTTT. The gene calls are TRBV7-9 and TRBJ2-3; D might be TRBD2 (6 bases). In germline, CDR1 is SEHNR, CDR2 FQNEAQ (reference sequence). Trimming took off 0 bases at V and 7 bases at J, with 8 bases between the two ends. The CDR3 spans 13 residues.

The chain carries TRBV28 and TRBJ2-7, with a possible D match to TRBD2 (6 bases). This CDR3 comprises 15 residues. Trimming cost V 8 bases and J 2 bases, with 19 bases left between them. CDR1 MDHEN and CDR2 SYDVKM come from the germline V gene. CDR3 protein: CASGFPSADPYEQYF. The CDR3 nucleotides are TGTGCCAGCGGATTTCCTAGCGCCGACCCCTACGAGCAGTACTTC.

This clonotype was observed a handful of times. CDR3: CASSDGTMGEQYF. As DNA, the CDR3 is TGCGCCAGCAGTGACGGGACCATGGGGGAGCAGTACTTC. The V call is TRBV10-1, the J call TRBJ2-7; D may correspond to TRBD1 or TRBD2 (5 bases each). CDR3 length: 13 residues. CDR1 and CDR2 from the germline V gene are WNHNN and SYGVQD (reference sequence). V shed 3 bases and J shed 7 bases, with 13 bases lying between them.

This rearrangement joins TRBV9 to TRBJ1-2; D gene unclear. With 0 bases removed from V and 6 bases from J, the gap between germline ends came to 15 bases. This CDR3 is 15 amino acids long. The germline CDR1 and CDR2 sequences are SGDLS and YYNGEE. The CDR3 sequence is CASSVGGFPAHGYTF. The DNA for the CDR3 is TGTGCCAGCAGCGTAGGCGGGTTCCCGGCCCATGGCTACACCTTC.